This T cell receptor (beta chain) was identified during a study of radiation and T cells in renal cell carcinoma (dated by TCRdb to the early 2020s). With regard to the full study: In total, approximately 53 samples underwent TCR beta sequencing: 25 or so tumors plus 27 peripheral blood samples. In the 53 samples combined, 4 million to 5 million unique CDR3 nucleotide sequences were found, encoding 3,000,000 or so unique CDR3 amino acid sequences. Overall study results and their limits: Because pretreatment tumor biopsies were not available, the baseline intratumoral presence of clonotypes could not be determined. Because only small tumor regions of roughly 1 g were available, intratumoral heterogeneity was not captured. In blood, the top tumor clonotypes increased from baseline to 2 weeks after radiation and then shrank by 4 weeks, which suggests a temporary expansion of tumor-resident clones. With a single-armed trial design, the study had no way to address how radiation dose or scheduling affects the TCR repertoire. Compared with control tumors, irradiated tumors had a greater number of dominant CDR3 motifs, and those motifs took up a bigger portion of the repertoire. Compared with controls, irradiated tumors had higher TCR clonality, as the top 100 clonotypes made up an average of around 50% of the repertoire, versus approximately 45% in nephrectomy-only tumors.

In its sample, this clone was seen a few times. It lacks a known antigen. Base qualities are not recorded, but no much larger clone differs from it by a single base. This specimen's time point label, interpreted: tumor resected at nephrectomy. The sample's treatment or condition label is to be understood as: 15 Gy SBRT to primary tumor, nephrectomy 4 weeks later. Samples came from a clinical trial, in which primary renal cell carcinomas received 15 Gy stereotactic body radiation therapy followed by nephrectomy 4 weeks later. Every patient's renal cell carcinoma showed clear cell pathology. Tumors were mechanically dissociated, digested with collagenase/hyaluronidase at 37 °C, processed in gentleMACS C tubes, and stored in liquid nitrogen. The QIAamp DNA Blood Mini Kit (Qiagen) was used to prepare genomic DNA for TCR sequencing. Only samples passing all quality control checks were included in the analyses.

The germline V gene provides CDR1 SGDLS and CDR2 YYNGEE. Trimming removed 4 bases from V and 0 bases from J, leaving 11 bases between the germline ends. The CDR3 has 14 amino acids, counting the end cysteine and phenylalanine. Only CDR3 DNA remains: 42 bases, in frame from the first base. TCR beta libraries were generated from genomic DNA with the immunoSEQ kit, following the manufacturer's recommendations. Library preparation used a first multiplex PCR with proprietary primers, then a second PCR adding unique barcodes, with bead cleanups after each round. A positive control reaction and a negative control reaction, both provided in the kit, were run with every batch of samples. The final libraries underwent checking on an Agilent 4200 TapeStation D1000 ScreenTape, volumetric pooling, and quantification by qPCR. Sequencing was performed on an Illumina NextSeq500 with a MidOutput 150-cycle cartridge, and 156 Read1 and 15 Index1 cycles were run with kit custom primers. The pooled library was loaded at about 0.96 pM, and about 20% PhiX control was spiked in. The study's own analysis went as follows. Vendor-processed data were analyzed in R, and a clonotype was defined as all T cells sharing the same CDR3 nucleotide sequence. In the clone abundance analyses, frequencies in each sample were normalized to that sample's 10,000 most abundant clones. Public T cell clones, which averaged fewer than five per sample, were excluded before analysis. Dominant motif analysis used ImmunoMap with the PAM10 matrix, gap penalty 30 and homology threshold 0.3; motifs with cumulative frequency at least 0.01 counted as dominant. An abundance difference of at least 32-fold between compartments was the criterion for calling clonotypes tumor-enriched or baseline blood-enriched. Similarity between tumor and blood repertoires was quantified using the Baroni-Urbani and Buser coefficient, and groups were compared with two-tailed Wilcoxon tests in R. TCRdb took this table from immuneACCESS and kept in-frame rearrangements with V and J called. Such tables lack part of the clones; where checked against another copy, unresolved V genes explain under half of the gap, and the rest is unexplained. The V and J calls and the clone size are those of that table, but D and trimming were determined from the DNA. The sample has over 15,000 clones on record, under 55% of them singletons. The ten largest make up approximately 12% of the sample.

This clonotype was obtained from a man aged 50 or older with renal cell carcinoma. The sequenced sample was tumor tissue, obtained from a patient whose treatment included radiotherapy and nephrectomy. The chain is assembled from TRBV9 and TRBJ2-7; the D gene cannot be named for sure. The CDR3 protein is CASSLRSDSYEQYF. The DNA is TGTGCCAGCAGCCTAAGGTCCGACTCCTACGAGCAGTACTTC.